This T cell receptor beta chain was documented in a study of neurological immune-mediated disorders. Overall study results and limits: The greatest degree of TCR clonal expansion was observed in HTLV-1-associated myelopathy, with the lowest in multiple sclerosis, below that of healthy controls.

With 3 bases removed from V and 2 bases from J, the gap between germline ends came to 5 bases. Germline CDR1 DFQATT, CDR2 SNEGSKA (reference sequence). There are 13 residues in the CDR3. This clonotype has a count of ten or more. Its antigen is not known. TCRdb re-analysed the 5' RACE reads in MiXCR, keeping a single row per CDR3 protein. The sample holds about 62,000 distinct CDR3 sequences, about 4% seen once. V gene TRBV20-1 combines with J gene TRBJ2-6; D gene ambiguous. The source of this sequence is a woman between 45 and 60 years old with multiple sclerosis. The sequenced material came from PBMCs. The CDR3 loop reads CSASSTGANVLTF. The CDR3 DNA reads TGCAGTGCTAGCTCGACTGGGGCCAACGTCCTGACTTTC.